This TCR beta chain was documented in a study of blood T cell repertoires in COVID-19. CDR3 length: 15 amino acids. Germline CDR1 reads SGHNT; CDR2 reads YENEEA. V gave up 2 bases and J gave up 4 bases, with 14 bases separating them. The repertoire was sequenced with immunoSEQ multiplex PCR; TCRdb's copy has only in-frame clones and lacks some. The sample contains 250,000 to 300,000 clones, approximately 91% of which appear only once. The rearrangement links TRBV11-3 to TRBJ1-1; possible D gene TRBD1, 6 bases. The TCR sequence derives from a woman younger than 45 who had recovered from COVID-19. Sequenced input: PBMCs or T cells enriched from blood (not recorded which). CDR3 coding DNA: TGTGCCAGCAGCTTATGGGGGGGCGCGGTCACTGAAGCTTTCTTT. It encodes CASSLWGGAVTEAFF.